This TCR beta chain is drawn from a study of metastatic and nonmetastatic thyroid tumors. In this sample, this clone turned up many times. TCRdb re-called clones from the PCR reads using MiXCR. The sample includes roughly 25,000 clones, 20% to 30% seen only once; the top ten take roughly 12%. The CDR3 extends over 15 amino acids. Looked up from germline, CDR1 is MRHNA and CDR2 is SNTAGT. The V and J ends lost 3 bases and 4 bases, in that order; junction bases with no gene match: 3. Prior to thyroid surgery, none of the patients had received any treatment. This receptor was taken from a male donor with papillary thyroid cancer or a benign thyroid nodule (not recorded which). Some clones in this sample may be carry-over from other donors' samples. The specimen was tumor tissue. This chain links TRBV6-4 with TRBJ2-3; 11 nucleotides match TRBD2. The CDR3 region has the DNA TGTGCCAGCAGTGAGGTAGCGGGAGGGCCAGATACGCAGTATTTT. Protein product: CASSEVAGGPDTQYF.